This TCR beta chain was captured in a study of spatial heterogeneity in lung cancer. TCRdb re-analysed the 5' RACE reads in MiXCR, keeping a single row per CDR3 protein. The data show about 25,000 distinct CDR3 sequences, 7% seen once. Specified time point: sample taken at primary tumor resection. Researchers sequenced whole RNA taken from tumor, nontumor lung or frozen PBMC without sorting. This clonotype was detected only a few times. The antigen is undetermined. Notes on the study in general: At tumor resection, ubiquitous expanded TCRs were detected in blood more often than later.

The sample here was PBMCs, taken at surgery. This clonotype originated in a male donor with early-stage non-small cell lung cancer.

CDR3 in DNA: TGTGCCAGCAGCGTAACTAGCGGGAGAGGAACAGATACGCAGTATTTT. Translation: CASSVTSGRGTDTQYF. V is TRBV9 and J is TRBJ2-3, with 11 bases fitting TRBD2. The CDR3 is made up of 16 amino acids. Germline values: CDR1 SGDLS, CDR2 YYNGEE. The V segment lost 1 base and the J segment 3 bases; nucleotides outside the gene matches: 4. Full variable domain (outside the CDR3, taken from reference TRBV9 and TRBJ2-3): DSGVTQTPKHLITATGQRVTLRCSPRSGDLSVYWYQQSLDQGLQFLIQYYNGEERAKGNILERFSAQQFPDLHSELNLSSLELGDSALYFCASSVTSGRGTDTQYFGPGTRLTVL.